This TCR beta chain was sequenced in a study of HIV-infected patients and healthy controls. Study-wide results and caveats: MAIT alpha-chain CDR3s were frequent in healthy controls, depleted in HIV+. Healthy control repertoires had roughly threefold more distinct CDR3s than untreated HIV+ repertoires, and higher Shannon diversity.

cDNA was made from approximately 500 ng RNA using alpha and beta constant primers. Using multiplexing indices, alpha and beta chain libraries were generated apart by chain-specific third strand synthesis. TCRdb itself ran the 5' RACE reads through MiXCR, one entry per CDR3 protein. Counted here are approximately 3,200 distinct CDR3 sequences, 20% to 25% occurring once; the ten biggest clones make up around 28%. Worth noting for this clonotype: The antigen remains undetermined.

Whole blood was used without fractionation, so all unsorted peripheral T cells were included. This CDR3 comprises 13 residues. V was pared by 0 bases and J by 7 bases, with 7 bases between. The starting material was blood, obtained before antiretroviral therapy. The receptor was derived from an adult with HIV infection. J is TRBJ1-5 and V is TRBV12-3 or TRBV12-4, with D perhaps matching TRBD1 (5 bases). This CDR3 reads CASSLAGVQPQHF. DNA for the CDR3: TGTGCCAGCAGTTTAGCGGGGGTACAGCCCCAGCATTTT.